This TCR beta chain was sequenced in a study of T cells in localized non-small cell lung cancer (TCRdb year 2020). Looking at the study overall: Comparing tumors with uninvolved tumor-adjacent lungs, the study looked at the T cell repertoires of approximately 240 patients with early-stage NSCLC. The cohort was made up of under 250 treatment-naive NSCLC patients whose localized lung tumors had been resected. NSCLC patients had a mean age of around 70 years, and 120 to 150 were male and about 110 female. Study-wide conclusions, independent of this receptor: Uninvolved tumor-adjacent lung showed the highest T cell clonality, higher than tumor, which suggests more focused antigenic responses in the adjacent lung. Higher T cell density in blood was associated with longer overall survival, whereas higher clonality in adjacent lung was associated with shorter survival. Because the study design was exploratory, TCR variables were selected using unadjusted p-values without false-discovery rate correction. Of the top 100 tumor clones, a median of roughly 56 were detected in paired uninvolved adjacent lung; over 25 were also among that lung's top 100. Because multi-region sequencing of the tumors was not done, intratumor heterogeneity could not be ruled out.

CDR1 SEHNR and CDR2 FQNEAQ are derived from the germline V gene (reference sequence). The CDR3 goes from the cysteine to the phenylalanine over 15 residues. Of all the DNA, just the CDR3 is kept, 45 bases in frame from base 1. V was cut back by 5 bases and J by 3 bases, leaving a gap of 16 bases between them. With respect to this clone: The antigen it binds to is not known. The sample holds no much larger clone one base away, and base qualities are not on file.

At diagnosis, peripheral blood, uninvolved tumor-adjacent lung and tumor were collected and were preserved as a mix of fresh-frozen and FFPE material. For TCR repertoire profiling, the blood samples were analyzed as peripheral blood mononuclear cells. TCR beta CDR3 regions were sequenced from DNA using the immunoSEQ Assay. On the authors' methods: T cell density was computed as TCR beta template counts normalized to usable DNA estimated by amplifying housekeeping genes. The preseqR package was used to estimate richness by extrapolating to 400,000 templates for PBMC samples and to 120,000 templates for tissue samples. Clonality was calculated as one minus Pielou's evenness. Differential abundance testing on productive amino-acid clonotypes, with a minimum total count of 5 and an alpha of 0.1, was used to identify tissue-enriched TCRs. Repertoire overlap between compartments was quantified with the Jaccard Index and Morisita Overlap Index. GLIPH grouped TCR beta CDR3s together with public tetramer-defined viral CDR3s, and a viral motif had to include at least three viral sequences and show V-gene enrichment. The immuneACCESS repertoire file appears here via TCRdb, limited to in-frame rearrangements. These files lack a portion of the clones; in checked studies, under half of the deficit traces to unresolved V genes, and the cause of the others is not known. The DNA was the basis for D and trimming; V, J and clone size are from that table. The sample profile shows 35,000 or so clones; about 90% of them were found once. Jointly, the top ten make up less than 3.5% of the sample.

This receptor was identified in a woman aged 40 to 75 with stage I lung adenocarcinoma. The sample was peripheral blood, taken before any cancer treatment. The rearrangement combines TRBV7-9 with TRBJ1-2; the D gene remains uncertain. The nucleotide sequence is given as TGTGCCAGCAGCCGGACCTACGGTAGGGACTATGGCTACACCTTC. This is translated as CASSRTYGRDYGYTF. Reference TRBV7-9 and TRBJ1-2 genes cover what lies past the CDR3, so the full variable domain is DTGVSQNPRHKITKRGQNVTFRCDPISEHNRLYWYRQTLGQGPEFLTYFQNEAQLEKSRLLSDRFSAERPKGSFSTLEIQRTEQGDSAMYLCASSRTYGRDYGYTFGSGTRLTVV.